One and the same sample provided the 11 T cell receptor beta chains below, sequenced in a study of CD8+CD57+ T cells in acquired aplastic anemia. Patients chosen for sequencing had shown CD8+CD57+ cell expansion by flow cytometry. Genomic DNA constituted the template upon which TCR beta VDJ and CDR3 profiling was performed. Each CDR3 protein is one row after TCRdb ran MiXCR on the reads. The table has about 240,000 distinct CDR3 sequences, approximately 45% seen once. Material for sequencing was sorted CD4+, CD8+, or CD8+CD57+ T cells (not recorded which) from PBMCs. The receptor set was obtained from a human donor with aplastic anemia.

The rearrangement links TRBV11-2 to TRBJ1-2; possible D gene TRBD1, 6 bases. Trimming shortened V by 5 bases and J by 6 bases, and 13 bases separated the two germline ends. This CDR3 region has 13 residues. Germline V gene sequence: CDR1 SGHAT, CDR2 FQNNGV. The chain's CDR3 is CASSDTGNDGYTF. CDR3 nucleotide sequence: TGTGCCAGCAGCGACACAGGGAATGATGGCTACACCTTC. Drawing the rest from reference TRBV11-2 and TRBJ1-2, the complete variable domain is EAGVAQSPRYKIIEKRQSVAFWCNPISGHATLYWYQQILGQGPKLLIQFQNNGVVDDSQLPKDRFSAERLKGVDSTLKIQPAKLEDSAVYLCASSDTGNDGYTFGSGTRLTVV.

Notes on this clonotype: The DNA is left out, because the CDR3 cannot be placed on it with certainty; the CDR3 is given as TCRdb lists it. The chain joins TRBV7-9 to TRBJ2-2. The CDR3 totals 17 residues, both ends included. CDR1 is SEHNR and CDR2 is FQNEAQ in the germline V gene (reference sequence). The CDR3 here is CAHWDGVNEQYFGELFF.

The J gene is TRBJ2-1, the V gene TRBV20-1, with 8 bases fitting TRBD2. Per germline, CDR1 DFQATT and CDR2 SNEGSKA (reference sequence). With 6 bases clipped from V and 5 bases from J, the junction kept 9 bases outside the gene matches. This CDR3 contains 14 residues. Written as DNA, the CDR3 is TGCAGTGCAATATCATGGCGGGGGGACAATGAGCAGTTCTTC. The encoded protein is CSAISWRGDNEQFF.

The rearrangement joins TRBV25-1 to TRBJ2-2; 8 nucleotides match TRBD2. The CDR3 length is 15 residues. The V and J ends lost 7 bases and 4 bases, in that order; junction bases with no gene match: 8. CDR1 and CDR2 from the germline V gene are MGHDK and SYGVNS. In DNA form, the CDR3 reads TGTGCCAGCACCTCTAGCGCGGGAGGCACCGGGGAGCTGTTTTTT. It codes for CASTSSAGGTGELFF.

The chain combines TRBV7-6 with TRBJ1-1; D ambiguous. V was cut by 5 bases and J by 11 bases, with 9 bases left in between. CDR1 and CDR2 (germline): SGHVS, FNYEAQ. The CDR3 length is 10 residues. The DNA of the CDR3 is TGTGCCAGCAGCCAAGAGAGGGCTTTCTTT. This translates into CASSQERAFF. The full variable domain, in which reference TRBV7-6 and TRBJ1-1 provide the parts outside the CDR3, is GAGVSQSPRYKVTKRGQDVALRCDPISGHVSLYWYRQALGQGPEFLTYFNYEAQQDKSGLPNDRFSAERPEGSISTLTIQRTEQRDSAMYRCASSQERAFFGQGTRLTVV.

As DNA, the CDR3 is TGTGCCAGTAGTATCGGACTAGCCTACGAGCAGTACTTC. Translated, it gives CASSIGLAYEQYF. The chain joins TRBV19 to TRBJ2-7, with TRBD2 matching over 7 bases. V lost 3 bases to trimming and J lost 2 bases; unmatched junction nucleotides: 1. The CDR3 length is 13 residues. Germline loops: CDR1 LNHDA, CDR2 SQIVND (reference sequence).

The sample holds a few counts of this clonotype. V and J are TRBV19 and TRBJ1-1; TRBD1 agrees at 9 bases. Trimming cost V 5 bases and J 5 bases; bases outside gene matches: 3. The CDR3 has 13 residues. Germline-derived CDR1 and CDR2 are LNHDA and SQIVND (reference sequence). The CDR3 loop reads CASSADRGTEAFF. In nucleotides, the CDR3 is TGTGCCAGTAGTGCGGACAGGGGTACTGAAGCTTTCTTT.

A remark on this clonotype: Given the absence of the conserved phenylalanine or tryptophan at the CDR3 end, a read error is likely. This chain links TRBV6-5 with TRBJ2-7; TRBD2 matches at 11 bases. After removal of 2 bases from V and 5 bases from J, the junction contained 8 bases not matched to a gene. The CDR3 has 16 amino acids. The germline V gene has CDR1 MNHEY and CDR2 SVGAGI. Here the CDR3 DNA reads TGTGCCAGCAGTTACGCATTAGCGGGAGGGCCCCACGAGCAGTACCTC. It encodes CASSYALAGGPHEQYL.

The chain couples TRBV6-6 to TRBJ2-5; 7 bases match TRBD1. This CDR3 has 15 amino acids. Trimming took 6 bases from V and 1 from J; bases not matched to a gene: 8. Germline V CDR1 and CDR2: MNHNY, SVGAGI (reference sequence). The CDR3 protein is CASRTGPGGQETQYF. DNA for the CDR3: TGTGCCAGCAGGACGGGGCCAGGGGGCCAAGAGACCCAGTACTTC.

This chain uses TRBV6-1 with TRBJ1-4; 9 nucleotides match TRBD1. V shed 6 bases and J 8 bases; nucleotides not matched to a gene: 13. Germline V gives CDR1 MNHNS, CDR2 SASEGT. The CDR3 runs 16 residues. The CDR3 DNA reads TGTGCCAGCAGCGAAAGCCTGGGACAGGGAGGCGAAAAACTGTTTTTT. Protein: CASSESLGQGGEKLFF.

Note on this clonotype: Being one base from a much bigger clone, this may be a read error. Since no conserved phenylalanine or tryptophan closes the CDR3, a read error is the likely cause. The CDR3 sequence: CAISGSRLAGGSDTQYL. The CDR3 bases are TGTGCCATCAGTGGGTCCCGACTAGCGGGAGGGTCAGATACGCAGTATCTT. J is TRBJ2-3 and V is TRBV10-3, with TRBD2 identical over 14 bases. V gave up 4 bases and J gave up 4 bases; unmatched junction bases: 7. CDR1 ENHRY and CDR2 SYGVKD come from the germline V gene. The length of the CDR3 is 17 residues.